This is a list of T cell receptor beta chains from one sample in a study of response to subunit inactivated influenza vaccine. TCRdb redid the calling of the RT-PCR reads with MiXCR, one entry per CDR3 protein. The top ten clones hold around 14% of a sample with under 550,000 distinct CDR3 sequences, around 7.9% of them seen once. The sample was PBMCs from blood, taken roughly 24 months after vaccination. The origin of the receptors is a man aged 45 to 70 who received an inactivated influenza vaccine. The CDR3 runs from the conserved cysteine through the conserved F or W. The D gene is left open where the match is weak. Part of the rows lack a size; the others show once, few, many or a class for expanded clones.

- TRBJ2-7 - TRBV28 TGTGCCAGCAGTTCGGGGTGGTCCTACGAGCAGTACTTC CASSSGWSYEQYF
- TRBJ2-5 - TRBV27 TGTGCCAGCAGTTTGGGAGGTCGACTGGAAGAGACCCAGTACTTC CASSLGGRLEETQYF
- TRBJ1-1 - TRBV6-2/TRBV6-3 TGTGCCAGCAGTTACTTCCCGGGACGGTTGAACACTGAAGCTTTCTTT CASSYFPGRLNTEAFF
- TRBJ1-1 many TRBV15 TGTGCCACCAGTTCCGAGGGCACTGAAGCTTTCTTT CATSSEGTEAFF
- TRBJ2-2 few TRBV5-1 TGCGCCAGCAGCTTGGGGACTGGCGCCGGGGAGCTGTTTTTT CASSLGTGAGELFF
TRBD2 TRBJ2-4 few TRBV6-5 TGTGCCAGCAGTTACGGCGCTAGCGGGGGAGCCAAAAACATTCAGTACTTC CASSYGASGGAKNIQYF
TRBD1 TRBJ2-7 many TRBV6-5 TGTGCCAGCAGTTACTCGGGACAGGGATCTGGCGAGCAGTACTTC CASSYSGQGSGEQYF
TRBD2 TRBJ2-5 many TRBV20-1 TGCAGTGCTAGAGATCGTGTGTCTAGCGGTCAAGGGGCCCAGTACTTC CSARDRVSSGQGAQYF
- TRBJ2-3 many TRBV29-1 TGCAGCATATTCCTGGGGACAGATACGCAGTATTTT CSIFLGTDTQYF
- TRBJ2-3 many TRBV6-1 TGTGCCAGCAGTGGGATACAGGTTAGCACAGATACGCAGTATTTT CASSGIQVSTDTQYF
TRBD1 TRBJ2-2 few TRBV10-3 TGTGCCATCAGTGGCACAGGGGCCCCGAACACCGGGGAGCTGTTTTTT CAISGTGAPNTGELFF
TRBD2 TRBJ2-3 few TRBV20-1 TGCAGTGCTAGTCAACTAGCGGGAATAGGGCGCACAGATACGCAGTATTTT CSASQLAGIGRTDTQYF
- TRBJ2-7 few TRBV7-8 TGTGCCAGCAGCTTGCGGGACAGTAGCTCCTACGAGCAGTACTTC CASSLRDSSSYEQYF
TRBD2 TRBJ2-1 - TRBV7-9 TGTGCCAGCAGTCCTGGACTAGCGGGAGCCCCCAATGAGCAGTTCTTC CASSPGLAGAPNEQFF
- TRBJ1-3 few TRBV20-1 TGCAGTGCTAACCGTGGAAACACCATATATTTT CSANRGNTIYF
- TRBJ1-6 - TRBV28 TGTGCCAGCAGAGGTGGCCGGCAGAGCTCCTATAATTCACCCCTCCACTTT CASRGGRQSSYNSPLHF
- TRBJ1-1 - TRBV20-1 TGCAGTGCTAGACACGCGGTATTCGGCACTGAAACTTTCTTT CSARHAVFGTETFF
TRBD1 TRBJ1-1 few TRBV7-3 TGTGCCAGCAGCAAGACAGGGGGAATGGTGAACGCTTTCTTT CASSKTGGMVNAFF
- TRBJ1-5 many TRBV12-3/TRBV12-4 TGTGCCAGCAGTTTAGCGGGGAAGGAGGGGCAGCCCCAGCATTTT CASSLAGKEGQPQHF
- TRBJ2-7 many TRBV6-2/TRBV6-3 TGTGCCAGCAGTGGGCCTATTCAGTACTTC CASSGPIQYF